The clone carrying this T cell receptor beta chain was recorded at least ten times. The germline gives CDR1 LGHNA, CDR2 YNFKEQ. Trimming shortened V by 4 bases and J by 4 bases, and 16 bases separated the two germline ends. The CDR3 is 15 residues long. The sample originates from a study of early T cells in non-severe SARS-CoV-2 infection. Unique molecular identifiers (one per individual cDNA molecule) were attached. TCRdb redid the calling of the 5' RACE reads with MiXCR, one entry per CDR3 protein. The table records 75,000 to 90,000 distinct CDR3 sequences, around 6% of them present only once. The rearrangement uses TRBV4-2 and TRBJ1-1; D remains ambiguous. Sequencing was done on a sample of whole blood. The source of this sequence is an adult who was a healthcare worker with PCR-confirmed SARS-CoV-2 infection or an uninfected control (not recorded which). The CDR3 bases are TGTGCCAGCAGCCCACAATCGCAGGATTTCACTGAAGCTTTCTTT. Translation: CASSPQSQDFTEAFF.